This TCR beta chain is from a study of Ad26.COV2.S vaccination and SARS-CoV-2 variants (dated by TCRdb to the early 2020s). Some background on the complete study: Vaccine-arm donors came from COV1001, a multicentre, randomized, double-blind, placebo-controlled phase I-IIa trial of Ad26.COV2.S in healthy adults. Trial participants were randomized into five groups of five: low-dose or high-dose Ad26.COV2.S given once or twice, or placebo on both occasions. Throughout the experiments and outcome assessment, investigators stayed blinded to trial group allocation. A total of some 30 samples were included in the TCR-sequenced set, comprising some 20 Ad26.COV2.S vaccine recipients, 5 placebo recipients and 8 SARS-CoV-2 convalescent individuals. TCRbeta repertoire sequencing was used to assess the specificity and breadth of SARS-CoV-2-reactive T cell receptors after Ad26.COV2.S vaccination. Dosing of Ad26.COV2.S was intramuscular, at either 5x10^10 or 1x10^11 viral particles, delivered as one shot or as two shots spaced 56 days apart. Here is what the overall study found, with its caveats: After vaccination, spike-specific CD8+ and CD4+ T cell responses were reported to show substantial breadth. The study was not powered to compare responses between vaccine doses or regimens. The authors noted that total T cell responses may have been underestimated by the TCR breadth and depth analyses. Ad26.COV2.S recipients had higher spike-specific TCR breadth than placebo recipients (P = 0.0014). Non-spike TCR breadth was comparable between vaccine and placebo recipients, consistent with the vaccine containing only spike.

The CDR3 sequence holds 13 residues, the cysteine and phenylalanine included. CDR3 DNA only is kept here, 39 bases in frame from base 1. V is pared back by 6 bases and J by 4 bases, with 13 bases lying between the germline termini. What this sample's treatment or condition label stands for: roughly 20 received Ad26.COV2.S at low or high dose, single or two shots; about 5 received placebo; per-sample allocation not given. Repertoires of vaccine and placebo recipients were sequenced from samples collected on day 63 after the first injection. Cohort 1b enrolled 20 to 30 adults aged 18-55 years at a single site in Boston, USA, between 29 July and 7 August 2020. Ad26.COV2.S was a replication-incompetent adenovirus type 26 vector expressing a prefusion-stabilized SARS-CoV-2 spike protein from the original Wuhan strain. Points on this clone: The clone's antigen remains unknown. Base qualities are not at hand, and no much larger clone is one base apart.

The immunoSEQ Assay was used to sequence TCRbeta CDR3 regions. After extraction, genomic DNA underwent amplification by bias-controlled multiplex PCR, followed by high-throughput sequencing. The study's own analysis went as follows. To quantify the absolute abundance of every unique TCRbeta CDR3 region, sequences were collapsed and filtered. T cell fraction was estimated by normalizing TCRbeta template counts to usable DNA, which was measured by amplifying reference genes present in all nucleated cells. Repertoire TCRs were annotated as SARS-CoV-2-specific by exact matching of V gene, CDR3 amino acid sequence and J gene to a known reactive TCR set. The reference SARS-CoV-2 TCR set was obtained from MIRA and was filtered for enrichment in COVID-19-positive ImmuneCODE repertoires, whereby public or cross-reactive TCRs were removed. Using the MIRA antigens, annotated TCRs were further analysed by specific ORF or by position within an ORF. Depth was the summed frequency of annotated unique rearrangements, while breadth was defined as annotated unique rearrangements over total unique productive rearrangements. Two-sided Wilcoxon rank-sum tests were applied when comparing TCR breadth between groups. The source is immuneACCESS, and TCRdb retained only in-frame sequences with V and J called. Part of the clones is not carried over; for the studies checked, unresolved V genes explain less than half of this, and the remainder is unexplained. D and trimming were read from the DNA, whereas the V and J calls and clone size are those reported in that table. Recorded for this sample are 350,000 to 400,000 clones; around nine tenths of them occurred a single time. The ten largest account for under 3.5% of the sample.

This receptor chain uses TRBV12-3 or TRBV12-4 and TRBJ2-7; a tentative D match to TRBD1 spans 6 bases. This receptor was obtained from a person between 18 and 65 years old who received the Ad26.COV2.S COVID-19 vaccine or a placebo. Here the sequenced sample was peripheral blood, taken in a trial of Ad26.COV2.S vaccine versus placebo. The sequenced DNA is TGTGCCAGCAGCTCCACGGACAGTTACGAGCAGTACTTC. Translated, it gives CASSSTDSYEQYF.